The T cell receptor beta chain described here comes from a study of cytomegalovirus exposure and HLA in healthy donors. Study-wide context: Genetic ancestry analysis placed over 75% of the 400 or so donors that were genotyped in the Caucasian-associated cluster.

Between the trimmed V and J ends, which lost 1 base and 8 bases, there was a span of 12 bases. The V gene's germline CDR1 is SGHRS and CDR2 YFSETQ. CDR3 length: 13 amino acids. A multiplex PCR was run with 60 Vbeta primers and 13 Jbeta primers. Here immunoSEQ multiplex PCR was the method, and the copy in TCRdb shows in-frame clones only, minus some. The table lists approximately 180,000 clones, 84% of them singletons. About this clone: Its antigen is not known.

General study findings and limits: Across donors, presence/absence analyses took sequencing depth to be roughly uniform. With later analysis, a missense DCLRE1C variant became linked to TCR beta V- and J-gene trimming. TRBV6-2, TRBV6-3 and some other V segments were unresolvable in 87-base-pair reads.

The clonotype originates from a girl aged 5-17 years in good health and CMV-seropositive. Specimen: PBMCs. V gene TRBV5-1 combines with J gene TRBJ1-2; the D is unclear. CDR3: CASSLSPDLGYTF. The CDR3 bases are TGCGCCAGCAGCTTGAGCCCTGATTTAGGCTACACCTTC.